A single T cell receptor beta chain is shown here with its context. The data stem from a study of blood T cell repertoires in COVID-19. The V end was cut by 2 bases, the J end by 0 bases, with 8 bases between. The germline V gene has CDR1 SEHNR and CDR2 FQNEAQ (reference sequence). The CDR3 is 15 residues long. Repertoires were generated with immunoSEQ multiplex PCR, while TCRdb's copy carries only in-frame clones and drops some. The sample holds around 91,000 clones, 60% to 85% seen once. The J gene is TRBJ1-3, the V gene TRBV7-9; D might be TRBD1 (6 bases). The sequence derives from a woman older than 75 with active or convalescent COVID-19. The sequenced material came from peripheral blood. CDR3 sequence reads: CASSLSGVSGNTIYF. As DNA, the CDR3 is TGTGCCAGCAGCTTATCAGGGGTCTCTGGAAACACCATATATTTT.